This T cell receptor (beta chain) derives from a study of blood T cell repertoires in COVID-19. The CDR3 length is 14 residues. Per germline, CDR1 KGHDR and CDR2 SFDVKD. After removal of 6 bases from V and 4 bases from J, the junction contained 7 bases not matched to a gene. Original analysis: Using reference gene primer amplification, nucleated cell counts were estimated. Generated by immunoSEQ multiplex PCR, the TCRdb table keeps only in-frame clones and is missing some. The DNA was the basis for D and trimming; V, J and clone size are from that table. The profile shows tens of thousands of clones, 91% of them singletons.

The TCR comes from a man aged 50 or older with active COVID-19. The chain joins TRBV24-1 to TRBJ1-2; 7 nucleotides agree with TRBD1. Sequenced material: peripheral blood. The DNA for the CDR3 is TGTGCCACCAGTCCTCAGGGGGTATCCTATGGCTACACCTTC. Its protein is CATSPQGVSYGYTF.